This T cell receptor beta chain was obtained from a study of Graves' ophthalmopathy and Graves' hyperthyroidism. Germline CDR1 reads MNHEY; CDR2 reads SMNVEV (reference sequence). This CDR3 has 14 amino acids. Trimming left V 5 bases short and J 14 bases short, with 19 bases between. The authors amplified TCR beta CDR3 regions from RNA transcripts. First-round RT-PCR employed HTBI primers, with a second-round multiplex PCR after it. One entry per CDR3 protein results from TCRdb running MiXCR on the multiplex PCR reads. The sample holds more than 1,000,000 distinct CDR3 sequences; approximately 35% are singletons and the top ten take roughly 10%. A few counts support this clonotype. Excluded: other autoimmune disease, uncontrolled infection, pregnancy or lactation. Clinical symptoms and serum thyroxine were used for diagnosis; TRAb, thyroid ultrasound and orbital computed tomography were also relied on.

Sample: peripheral blood or thyroid tissue (not recorded which). This chain joins TRBV27 and TRBJ1-6; D gene uncertain. The receptor's source is an adult man with Graves' hyperthyroidism. The CDR3: CASSPILRPWALHF. As DNA, the CDR3 is TGTGCCAGCAGTCCTATATTAAGGCCTTGGGCCCTCCACTTT.